The TCR beta chain described here comes from a study of glioma-infiltrating T cells. Overall study findings and caveats: Tissue-blood divergence was below expectation in non-neoplastic patients, above in gliomas.

In germline, CDR1 is KGHDR, CDR2 SFDVKD. Trimming removed 7 bases from V and 4 bases from J; junction bases left unmatched: 12. This CDR3 comprises 16 residues. Amplification of TCR alpha and beta CDR3 regions from RNA used iRepertoire nested multiplex PCR. Input was 100-400 ng of tissue mRNA or PBMC total RNA. MiXCR, applied by TCRdb to the multiplex PCR reads, yields one record per CDR3 protein. Of tens of thousands of distinct CDR3 sequences listed, around a quarter are singletons. With regard to this clonotype: Its antigen is unidentified.

The genes are TRBV24-1 and TRBJ2-5; TRBD1 matches 9 bases. Material: glioma tissue, nonneoplastic brain tissue, or PBMCs (not recorded which). This receptor was identified in a human donor with low-grade glioma or glioblastoma, undergoing nonglioma brain surgery, or in good health (not recorded which). This CDR3 reads CATSAGTGSLLETQYF. The CDR3, as DNA: TGTGCCACCAGCGCCGGGACAGGGTCCCTTTTAGAGACCCAGTACTTC.